This T cell receptor (beta chain) was documented in a study of T cells in Graves' hyperthyroidism and ophthalmopathy. V shed 4 bases and J 0 bases; nucleotides not matched to a gene: 12. Germline V gene sequence: CDR1 SEHNR, CDR2 FQNEAQ (reference sequence). The CDR3 is 18 residues long. There were TCR beta CDR3 regions amplified from RNA transcripts. First-round RT-PCR with HTBI primers amplified the TCR CDR3 region. TCRdb analysed the multiplex PCR reads with MiXCR anew, one entry per CDR3 protein. Of more than 300,000 distinct CDR3 sequences listed, under 15% are singletons. The hyperthyroidism patients had all been newly diagnosed, and their disease duration was under 2 months. Their ages ranged from 18 to 65 years.

This rearrangement joins TRBV7-9 to TRBJ1-3; 7 bases match TRBD1. The TCR comes from a young woman with Graves' hyperthyroidism. Sequencing input: blood. CDR3 DNA sequence: TGTGCCAGCAGCTCCCAGCCCGGACAGGATCGCTCTGGAAACACCATATATTTT. Residues: CASSSQPGQDRSGNTIYF.